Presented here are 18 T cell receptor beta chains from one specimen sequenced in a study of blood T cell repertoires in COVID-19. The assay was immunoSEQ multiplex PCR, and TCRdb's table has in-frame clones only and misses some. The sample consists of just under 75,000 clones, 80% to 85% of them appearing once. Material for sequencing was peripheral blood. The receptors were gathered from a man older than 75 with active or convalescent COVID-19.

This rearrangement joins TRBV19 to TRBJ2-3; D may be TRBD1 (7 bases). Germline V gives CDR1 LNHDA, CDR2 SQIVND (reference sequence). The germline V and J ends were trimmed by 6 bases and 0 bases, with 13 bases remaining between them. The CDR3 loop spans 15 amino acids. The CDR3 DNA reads TGTGCCAGTAGACCGACAGGGACTAGCACAGATACGCAGTATTTT. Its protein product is CASRPTGTSTDTQYF.

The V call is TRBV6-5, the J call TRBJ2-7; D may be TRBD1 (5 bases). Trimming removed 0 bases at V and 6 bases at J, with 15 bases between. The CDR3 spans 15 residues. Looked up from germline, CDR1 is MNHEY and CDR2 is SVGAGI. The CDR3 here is CASSYSELHRGEQYF. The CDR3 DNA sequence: TGTGCCAGCAGTTACTCTGAACTACATAGGGGCGAGCAGTACTTC.

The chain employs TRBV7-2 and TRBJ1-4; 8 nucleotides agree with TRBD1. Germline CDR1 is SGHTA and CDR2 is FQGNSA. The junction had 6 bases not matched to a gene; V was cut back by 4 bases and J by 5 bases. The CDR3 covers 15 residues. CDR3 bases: TGTGCCAGCAGCTCGACGGGACAGGAAAATGAAAAACTGTTTTTT. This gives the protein CASSSTGQENEKLFF. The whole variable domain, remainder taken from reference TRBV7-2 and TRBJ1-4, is GAGVSQSPSNKVTEKGKDVELRCDPISGHTALYWYRQSLGQGLEFLIYFQGNSAPDKSGLPSDRFSAERTGGSVSTLTIQRTQQEDSAVYLCASSSTGQENEKLFFGSGTQLSVL.

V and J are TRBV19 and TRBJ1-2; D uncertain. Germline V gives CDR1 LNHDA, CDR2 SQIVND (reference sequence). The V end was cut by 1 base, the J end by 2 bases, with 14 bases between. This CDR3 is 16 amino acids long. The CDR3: CASSIASRPTNYGYTF. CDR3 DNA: TGTGCCAGTAGTATAGCAAGCAGGCCCACCAACTATGGCTACACCTTC. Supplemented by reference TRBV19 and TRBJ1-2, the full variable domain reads DGGITQSPKYLFRKEGQNVTLSCEQNLNHDAMYWYRQDPGQGLRLIYYSQIVNDFQKGDIAEGYSVSREKKESFPLTVTSAQKNPTAFYLCASSIASRPTNYGYTFGSGTRLTVV.

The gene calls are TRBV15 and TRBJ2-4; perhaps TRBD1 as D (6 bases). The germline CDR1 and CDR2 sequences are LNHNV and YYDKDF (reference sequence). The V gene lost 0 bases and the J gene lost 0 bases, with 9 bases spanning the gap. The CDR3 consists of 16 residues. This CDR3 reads CATSRDGTIAKNIQYF. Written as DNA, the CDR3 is TGTGCCACCAGCAGAGACGGGACAATAGCCAAAAACATTCAGTACTTC. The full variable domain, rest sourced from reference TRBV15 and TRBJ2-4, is DAMVIQNPRYQVTQFGKPVTLSCSQTLNHNVMYWYQQKSSQAPKLLFHYYDKDFNNEADTPDNFQSRRPNTSFCFLDIRSPGLGDTAMYLCATSRDGTIAKNIQYFGAGTRLSVL.

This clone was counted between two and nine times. CDR3 bases: TGTGCCAGCAGTCCGGGACAAGTAAACTATGGCTACACCTTC. Protein: CASSPGQVNYGYTF. This chain joins TRBV6-5 and TRBJ1-2; tentative D call: TRBD1 (6 bases). The CDR3 consists of 14 residues. The germline CDR1 and CDR2 sequences are MNHEY and SVGAGI. Trimming removed 5 bases at V and 2 bases at J, with 12 bases between.

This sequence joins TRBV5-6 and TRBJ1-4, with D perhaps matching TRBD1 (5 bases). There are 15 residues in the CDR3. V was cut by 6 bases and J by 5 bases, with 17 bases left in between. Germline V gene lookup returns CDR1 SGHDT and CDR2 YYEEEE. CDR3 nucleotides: TGTGCCAGCACCTCTATCAGGACATACAATGAAAAACTGTTTTTT. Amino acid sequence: CASTSIRTYNEKLFF.

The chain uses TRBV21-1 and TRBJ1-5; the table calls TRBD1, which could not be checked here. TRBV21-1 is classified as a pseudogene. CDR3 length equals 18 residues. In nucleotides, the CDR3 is TGTGCCAGCAGCAAAGTGGCCAGGGGGGAGAGGAGCAATCAGCCCCAGCATTTT. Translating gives CASSKVARGERSNQPQHF.

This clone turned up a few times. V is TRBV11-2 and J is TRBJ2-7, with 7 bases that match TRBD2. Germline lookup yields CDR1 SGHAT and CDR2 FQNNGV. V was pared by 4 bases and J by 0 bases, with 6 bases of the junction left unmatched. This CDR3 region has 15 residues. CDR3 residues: CASSSLAIHSYEQYF. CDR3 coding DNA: TGTGCCAGCAGCTCACTAGCGATCCACTCCTACGAGCAGTACTTC.

DNA of the CDR3: TGTGCCTGGAGTAAAGGGGGTGGGTCCTACGAGCAGTACTTC. Protein product: CAWSKGGGSYEQYF. The chain is built from TRBV30 and TRBJ2-7, with D possibly matching TRBD1 (6 bases). The CDR3 is made up of 14 amino acids. V was clipped by 2 bases and J by 1 base, with 12 bases between them. Germline V gene lookup returns CDR1 GTSNPN and CDR2 SVGIG (reference sequence).

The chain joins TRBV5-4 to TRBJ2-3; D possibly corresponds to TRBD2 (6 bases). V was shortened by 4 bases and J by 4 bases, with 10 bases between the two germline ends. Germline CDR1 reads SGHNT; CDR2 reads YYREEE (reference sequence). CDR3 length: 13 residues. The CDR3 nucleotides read TGTGCCAGCAGCGGGGGGTCGTCAGATACGCAGTATTTT. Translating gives CASSGGSSDTQYF.

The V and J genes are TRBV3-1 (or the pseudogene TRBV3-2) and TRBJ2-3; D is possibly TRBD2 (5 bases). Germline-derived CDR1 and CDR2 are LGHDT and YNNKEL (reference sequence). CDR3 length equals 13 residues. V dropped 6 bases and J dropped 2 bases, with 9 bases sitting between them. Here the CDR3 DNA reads TGTGCCAGCAGATTGAGGGTCACAGATACGCAGTATTTT. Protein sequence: CASRLRVTDTQYF.

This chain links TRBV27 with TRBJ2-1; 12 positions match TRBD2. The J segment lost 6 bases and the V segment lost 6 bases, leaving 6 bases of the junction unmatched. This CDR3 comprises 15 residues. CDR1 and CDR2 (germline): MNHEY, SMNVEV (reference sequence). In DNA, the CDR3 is TGTGCCAGCAGGAGGACTAGCGGGGCCAGCAATGAGCAGTTCTTC. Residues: CASRRTSGASNEQFF.

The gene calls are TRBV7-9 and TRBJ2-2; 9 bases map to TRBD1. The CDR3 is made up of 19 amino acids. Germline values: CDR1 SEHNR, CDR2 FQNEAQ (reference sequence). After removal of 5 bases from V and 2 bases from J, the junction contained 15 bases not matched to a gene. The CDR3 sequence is CASSPWAPYRGLNTGELFF. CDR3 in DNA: TGTGCCAGCAGCCCCTGGGCTCCATACAGGGGGCTAAACACCGGGGAGCTGTTTTTT.

CDR3 region: CASSVRDRAYNEQFF. CDR3 DNA: TGTGCCAGCAGCGTCAGGGACAGGGCCTACAATGAGCAGTTCTTC. The V call is TRBV9, the J call TRBJ2-1, with TRBD1 identical over 9 bases. The V segment lost 2 bases and the J segment 2 bases; nucleotides outside the gene matches: 2. This CDR3 has 15 amino acids. The germline gives CDR1 SGDLS, CDR2 YYNGEE.

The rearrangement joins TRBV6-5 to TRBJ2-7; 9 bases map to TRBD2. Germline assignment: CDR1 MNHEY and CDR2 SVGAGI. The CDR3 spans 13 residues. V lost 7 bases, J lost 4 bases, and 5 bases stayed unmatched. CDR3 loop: CASKAGGRYEQYF. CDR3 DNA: TGTGCCAGCAAGGCGGGGGGGCGGTACGAGCAGTACTTC.

Written as DNA, the CDR3 is TGTGCCAGCAGCAAAAGACGCCTAGCGGGCCTAACCTACGAGCAGTACTTC. Protein: CASSKRRLAGLTYEQYF. This sequence joins TRBV21-1 and TRBJ2-7; the D call TRBD2 from the table was never checked on the DNA. TRBV21-1 is flagged as a pseudogene. The CDR3 sequence is 17 residues long.

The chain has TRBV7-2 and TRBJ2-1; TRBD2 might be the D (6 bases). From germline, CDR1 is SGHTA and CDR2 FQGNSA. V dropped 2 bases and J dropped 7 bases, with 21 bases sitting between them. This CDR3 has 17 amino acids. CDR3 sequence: CASSLLGGAIFFNEQFF. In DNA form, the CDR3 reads TGTGCCAGCAGCTTACTCGGCGGGGCCATCTTCTTTAATGAGCAGTTCTTC.